Listed here are 2 T cell receptor beta chains from one sample, sequenced in a study of Ad26.COV2.S vaccination and SARS-CoV-2 variants. Treatment specified: roughly 20 received Ad26.COV2.S at low or high dose, single or two shots; 5 received placebo; per-sample allocation not given. It was on day 63 after the first vaccine or placebo injection that samples were taken. Generated by immunoSEQ multiplex PCR, the TCRdb table keeps only in-frame clones and is missing some. The sample lists approximately 500,000 clones, around 88% occurring once. The material was peripheral blood, obtained in a trial of Ad26.COV2.S vaccine versus placebo. The source is a person aged 18-60 years who received the Ad26.COV2.S COVID-19 vaccine or a placebo.

The chain has TRBV11-3 and TRBJ2-1, with 11 bases lining up with TRBD2. Trimming removed 3 bases from V and 8 bases from J; junction bases left unmatched: 6. The CDR3 has 15 residues. In germline, CDR1 is SGHNT, CDR2 YENEEA. CDR3 DNA: TGTGCCAGCAGCTTTGCGACTAGCGGGACGCATGAGCAGTTCTTC. As protein: CASSFATSGTHEQFF.

This clone was seen just once. The chain links TRBV5-8 to TRBJ2-1; no clear D gene. The V gene lost 0 bases and the J gene lost 7 bases, with 11 bases spanning the gap. The germline gives CDR1 SGHTS, CDR2 YDEGEE. CDR3 length: 14 residues. CDR3: CASSLVVRENEQFF. CDR3 coding DNA: TGTGCCAGCAGCTTGGTTGTTCGTGAGAATGAGCAGTTCTTC.